This T cell receptor (beta chain) was profiled in a study of identical twins. TCRdb used MiXCR to reprocess the 5' RACE reads, holding one entry per CDR3 protein. The data show a few hundred thousand distinct CDR3 sequences, 20% to 25% seen once. V was clipped by 3 bases and J by 3 bases, with 12 bases between them. CDR1 SGHRS and CDR2 YFSETQ come from the germline V gene. The CDR3 runs 14 residues. This clonotype was observed a handful of times. Its antigen remains unknown. Overall study results and limits: The abundant beta clonotypes from cord blood had fewer insertions, and memory repertoires had none of this. The study based its conclusions on cross-sectional statistical analysis and did not follow the same donors.

These data were also reused for a study on T cells expressing NK-cell markers. Per that study: TCR beta repertoires came from sorted CD3+CD56+NKG2C+, CD3+CD56+NKG2C- and CD3+CD56-NKG2C+ T cells. The contribution of dominant NKG2C+ clonotypes to CD8+ T cells in about six donors was 1.0-7.0%.

This chain connects TRBV5-1 to TRBJ1-1; no clear D gene. The origin of this receptor is a woman younger than 30 in good health. Sequenced sample: CD4+ T cells sorted from blood. The chain's CDR3 is CASSSTVRDTEAFF. DNA for the CDR3: TGCGCCAGCAGCTCAACGGTAAGGGACACTGAAGCTTTCTTT.